This paragraph covers one T cell receptor beta chain sequence. There are a few counts of this clonotype. There is no known antigen for this receptor. Base qualities are not provided; no much larger clone lies one nucleotide away. The instrument was an Illumina HiSeq 1500. In-frame beta chains were kept once TCRdb had trimmed the public reads at Q25 with fastp and called clones with MiXCR. Every distinct CDR3 protein forms one entry, paired with its most common genes and DNA. For this sample the table gives about 830,000 distinct CDR3 sequences, of which about 30% were detected only once. Together, the top ten hold approximately 13% of the sample. The sample originates from a study of T cell repertoires in cytomegalovirus infection (dated by TCRdb to the late 2010s). Background for the entire study: The peptide stimulations were aimed at well-studied HLA-B-restricted epitopes as well as recently identified HLA-C-restricted CMV epitopes, whose presentation resists viral immunomodulation. Donor HLA type was relevant to the analysis, as public TCR beta signatures indicated carriage of CMV infection together with the matching HLA type. Paper-wide results and their limitations: The ex vivo response was dominated by HLA-C-restricted CMV-specific TCR beta clonotypes, which also provided the single most frequent clonotype in two of eight donors. In both this cohort and an independent roughly 330-donor cohort, the cumulative frequency of public TCR beta family members distinguished carriers of CMV infection plus the relevant HLA type.

V drops 4 bases and J drops 4 bases, leaving 13 bases in between. CDR1 and CDR2 (SGHDN, FVKESK) derive from the germline V gene. The CDR3 holds 14 amino acids from the cysteine to the phenylalanine. Of the read, only the CDR3 DNA is kept; its 42 bases are in frame from base 1. In light of the paper, this sample's treatment or condition label describes: in vitro stimulation with specific CMV peptide epitopes to enrich CMV-specific T cells. This receptor was identified in a human donor in good health (CMV status not recorded). Some clones in this sample may be carry-over from other donors' samples. The chain links TRBV14 with TRBJ1-2, with TRBD1 tentatively as D gene (6 bases match). The sample here was cultured CD8+ T cells from PBMCs, taken from culture after CMV antigen stimulation. The DNA sequence is given as TGTGCCAGCAGCCTACAGGGACTGGTCTATGGCTACACCTTC. This yields the protein CASSLQGLVYGYTF.